What follows are 23 T cell receptor beta chains derived from one specimen sequenced in a study of blood T cell repertoires in COVID-19. The data were produced by immunoSEQ multiplex PCR, yet TCRdb's version contains in-frame clones alone and is incomplete. The sample shows around 100,000 clones, more than 70% of them seen only once. The specimen was peripheral blood. These receptors came from a woman in her sixties with acute or convalescent COVID-19.

This chain connects TRBV11-2 to TRBJ2-1; D may be TRBD2 (6 bases). V lost 0 bases and J lost 5, with 11 bases in between. This CDR3 has 15 residues. Looked up from germline, CDR1 is SGHAT and CDR2 is FQNNGV. This CDR3 is CASSLERLAHNEQFF. CDR3 DNA: TGTGCCAGCAGCTTAGAAAGGCTAGCGCACAATGAGCAGTTCTTC.

The chain links TRBV12-3 or TRBV12-4 to TRBJ1-5, with 7 bases that match TRBD1. This CDR3 has 13 amino acids. V was clipped by 2 bases and J by 8 bases; unmatched bases: 3. The CDR3 protein is CASSLTQGKPQHF. CDR3 in DNA: TGTGCCAGCAGTTTAACACAGGGGAAGCCCCAGCATTTT.

The chain has TRBV7-9 and TRBJ1-4; TRBD1 agrees at 8 bases. Germline V gene lookup returns CDR1 SEHNR and CDR2 FQNEAQ (reference sequence). The CDR3 contains 15 residues. With 3 bases clipped from V and 4 bases from J, the junction kept 4 bases outside the gene matches. The CDR3 DNA is TGTGCCAGCAGCTTGGCGGGACAGGTTAATGAAAAACTGTTTTTT. Translated: CASSLAGQVNEKLFF. Filled out from reference TRBV7-9 and TRBJ1-4, the complete variable domain reads DTGVSQNPRHKITKRGQNVTFRCDPISEHNRLYWYRQTLGQGPEFLTYFQNEAQLEKSRLLSDRFSAERPKGSFSTLEIQRTEQGDSAMYLCASSLAGQVNEKLFFGSGTQLSVL.

Turning to this clone: At one end, the junction sequence differs from germline, possibly due to a read error. This sequence joins TRBV7-7 and TRBJ2-1; 7 bases match TRBD2. The germline gives CDR1 SSHAT, CDR2 FNYEAQ (reference sequence). The CDR3 is 15 amino acids. The CDR3 nucleotides read TGTGCTAGCAGCTTAGGCGGGAGTGGCTACAATGAGCAGTTCTTC. Its translation: CASSLGGSGYNEQFF.

This clone was observed once. This chain connects TRBV3-1 (or the pseudogene TRBV3-2) to TRBJ2-7, with TRBD2 identical over 16 bases. The germline V gene encodes CDR1 LGHDT and CDR2 YNNKEL (reference sequence). This CDR3 is built from 16 residues. V trimming: 4 bases; J trimming: 5 bases; junction bases outside the gene matches: 5. The CDR3 nucleotides are TGTGCCAGCAGCCTCGGGACTAGCGGGAGGGCAAACGAGCAGTACTTC. Translated, it gives CASSLGTSGRANEQYF.

The J gene is TRBJ1-1, the V gene TRBV7-9; no firm D call. Germline lookup yields CDR1 SEHNR and CDR2 FQNEAQ (reference sequence). V was clipped by 7 bases and J by 4 bases, with 7 bases between them. This CDR3 comprises 11 residues. CDR3 nucleotides: TGTGCCAGCACCACTCTCACTGAAGCTTTCTTT. Encoded protein: CASTTLTEAFF.

The V gene is TRBV25-1, the J gene TRBJ2-3, with 8 bases lining up with TRBD2. Losses at the gene ends were 7 bases for V and 10 bases for J; bases not matched to a gene: 10. The V gene's germline CDR1 is MGHDK and CDR2 SYGVNS. The CDR3 has 13 amino acids. The CDR3 coding sequence is TGTGCCAGCATGGTTCGGGAGGGCTACTCGCAGTATTTT. Its protein product is CASMVREGYSQYF. The whole variable domain, filled in from reference TRBV25-1 and TRBJ2-3, reads EADIYQTPRYLVIGTGKKITLECSQTMGHDKMYWYQQDPGMELHLIHYSYGVNSTEKGDLSSESTVSRIRTEHFPLTLESARPSHTSQYLCASMVREGYSQYFGPGTRLTVL.

A few counts support this clone. J is TRBJ2-5 and V is TRBV6-1; maybe TRBD2 (5 bases). CDR1 and CDR2 (germline): MNHNS, SASEGT. The CDR3 consists of 15 residues. V was pared by 1 base and J by 2 bases, with 11 bases between. CDR3 protein: CASSEGGNRQETQYF. Here the CDR3 DNA reads TGTGCCAGCAGTGAAGGAGGGAATAGGCAAGAGACCCAGTACTTC.

V usage is TRBV18 and J usage is TRBJ1-1, with 9 bases fitting TRBD1. The CDR3 has 15 residues. The germline CDR1 and CDR2 sequences are KGHSH and LQKENI. Losses at the gene ends were 6 bases for V and 1 base for J; bases not matched to a gene: 6. The CDR3 DNA reads TGTGCCAGCTCCCCCTCGACAGGGGGGAACACTGAAGCTTTCTTT. Amino acids: CASSPSTGGNTEAFF.

The rearrangement uses TRBV6-5 and TRBJ2-7, with 10 positions matching TRBD1. The V gene end was trimmed by 8 bases and the J gene end by 6 bases; junction bases not matched to a gene: 13. The CDR3 has 15 residues. Germline CDR1 reads MNHEY; CDR2 reads SVGAGI. The CDR3 region is CASSTQGTGVSEQYV. DNA of the CDR3: TGTGCCAGCTCAACCCAAGGGACAGGGGTTAGCGAGCAGTACGTC.

This clone is a singleton in its sample. CDR3 residues: CASSGVAGNNEQFF. The CDR3, as DNA: TGTGCCAGCAGTGGGGTAGCGGGGAACAATGAGCAGTTCTTC. This chain uses TRBV2 with TRBJ2-1; 8 nucleotides line up with TRBD2. Per the germline V gene, CDR1 is SNHLY and CDR2 is FYNNEI. The J segment lost 5 bases and the V segment lost 4 bases, leaving 4 bases of the junction unmatched. The CDR3 totals 14 residues.

V is TRBV3-1 (or the pseudogene TRBV3-2) and J is TRBJ2-5; 14 nucleotides match TRBD2. Germline loops: CDR1 LGHDT, CDR2 YNNKEL (reference sequence). The CDR3 is made up of 15 amino acids. V dropped 4 bases and J dropped 9; count of bases not matched to a gene: 7. In DNA, the CDR3 is TGTGCCAGCAGCCTCGGGACTAGCGGGGGCTGGGCCCAGTACTTC. This gives the protein CASSLGTSGGWAQYF.

The V and J genes are TRBV15 and TRBJ2-3; D remains unclear. Germline assignment: CDR1 LNHNV and CDR2 YYDKDF (reference sequence). The V gene lost 5 bases and the J gene lost 4 bases, with 7 bases spanning the gap. CDR3 length: 12 amino acids. CDR3 sequence reads: CATSGRADTQYF. The CDR3 bases are TGTGCCACCAGCGGCCGGGCAGATACGCAGTATTTT.

The rearrangement uses TRBV6-5 and TRBJ1-2; no clear D. The germline gives CDR1 MNHEY, CDR2 SVGAGI. The V end was cut by 5 bases, the J end by 4 bases, with 8 bases between. CDR3 length: 12 amino acids. CDR3 amino acids: CASSQQPYGYTF. The CDR3 nucleotides read TGTGCCAGCAGTCAACAGCCCTATGGCTACACCTTC.

The chain is built from TRBV30 and TRBJ1-5, with 7 bases lining up with TRBD1. After removal of 0 bases from V and 6 bases from J, the junction contained 8 bases not matched to a gene. This CDR3 spans 15 amino acids. Germline-derived CDR1 and CDR2 are GTSNPN and SVGIG (reference sequence). The CDR3 DNA sequence: TGTGCCTGGAGTGTAAAGGGGGCGCGTCCTCAGCCCCAGCATTTT. Its translation is CAWSVKGARPQPQHF.

The V gene is TRBV4-1, the J gene TRBJ2-1, with TRBD2 matching 7 bases. CDR1 and CDR2 from the germline V gene are MGHRA and YSYEKL. V gave up 4 bases and J gave up 3 bases; unmatched junction bases: 9. The CDR3 totals 16 residues. The CDR3 spells CASSPLGSGIYNEQFF. CDR3 nucleotide sequence: TGCGCCAGCAGCCCACTTGGCAGCGGGATCTACAATGAGCAGTTCTTC.

V gene TRBV7-9 combines with J gene TRBJ1-3; D call uncertain. Trimming cost V 11 bases and J 0 bases, with 11 bases left between them. CDR3 size: 13 residues. Germline V CDR1 and CDR2: SEHNR, FQNEAQ (reference sequence). In DNA, the CDR3 is TGTGCCGGAGGGATAAGCTCTGGAAACACCATATATTTT. Translated, it gives CAGGISSGNTIYF.

The J gene is TRBJ1-2, the V gene TRBV6-1, with D tentatively TRBD1 (5 bases). With 1 base removed from V and 6 bases from J, the gap between germline ends came to 12 bases. Germline-derived CDR1 and CDR2 are MNHNS and SASEGT. This CDR3 has 14 residues. In DNA form, the CDR3 reads TGTGCCAGCAGTGAAGGGTCCAGGGTAGATGGCTACACCTTC. This encodes CASSEGSRVDGYTF.

The chain recombines TRBV9 with TRBJ2-1; 7 bases agree with TRBD2. The germline V gene encodes CDR1 SGDLS and CDR2 YYNGEE. This CDR3 comprises 16 residues. V was pared by 4 bases and J by 4 bases, with 11 bases of the junction left unmatched. The CDR3 loop reads CASSSRWEGGYNEQFF. Here the CDR3 DNA reads TGTGCCAGCAGCTCCCGTTGGGAGGGAGGATACAATGAGCAGTTCTTC.

The chain employs TRBV7-2 and TRBJ2-7; the match to TRBD2 covers 9 bases. V lost 5 bases to trimming and J lost 3 bases; unmatched junction nucleotides: 5. Germline values: CDR1 SGHTA, CDR2 FQGNSA. This CDR3 spans 14 amino acids. Written as DNA, the CDR3 is TGTGCCAGCAGCCTTAGCGGGAGCATCTACGAGCAGTACTTC. It translates to CASSLSGSIYEQYF.

V and J are TRBV2 and TRBJ2-5; 8 nucleotides line up with TRBD1. V lost 7 bases to trimming and J lost 3 bases; unmatched junction nucleotides: 4. CDR1 SNHLY and CDR2 FYNNEI come from the germline V gene. The CDR3 loop spans 13 amino acids. CDR3 protein: CASTKDREETQYF. The CDR3 nucleotides are TGTGCCAGCACTAAGGACAGGGAAGAGACCCAGTACTTC. The full variable domain, in which reference TRBV2 and TRBJ2-5 provide the parts outside the CDR3, is EPEVTQTPSHQVTQMGQEVILRCVPISNHLYFYWYRQILGQKVEFLVSFYNNEISEKSEIFDDQFSVERPDGSNFTLKIRSTKLEDSAMYFCASTKDREETQYFGPGTRLLVL.

V usage is TRBV10-3 and J usage is TRBJ2-4; D possibly corresponds to TRBD2 (6 bases). This CDR3 has 15 amino acids. V was shortened by 5 bases and J by 5 bases, with 16 bases between the two germline ends. Looked up from germline, CDR1 is ENHRY and CDR2 is SYGVKD. The CDR3 reads CAISPGGVGENIQYF. In DNA, the CDR3 is TGTGCCATCAGTCCCGGAGGGGTCGGGGAAAACATTCAGTACTTC.

This clone has ten or more counts. The chain couples TRBV24-1 to TRBJ2-7; tentatively, D is TRBD2 (7 bases). V shed 9 bases and J shed 4 bases, with 12 bases lying between them. CDR3 length: 12 amino acids. Germline CDR1 is KGHDR and CDR2 is SFDVKD. Written as DNA, the CDR3 is TGTGCCACCCCGAGGGGGGGATACGAGCAGTACGTC. Encoded protein: CATPRGGYEQYV.